This TCR beta chain was sequenced for a study of blood T cells in healthy people across ages. General study findings and limits: Long-lived donors carried more naive CD4+ cells and greater diversity than aged donors.

Combining a sample-barcoded 5' primer with a J-beta primer mix, a second PCR ran for roughly 7 to 11 cycles. Using its own MiXCR run on the 5' RACE reads, TCRdb lists one record per CDR3 protein. The data contain some 760,000 distinct CDR3 sequences, 25% of them singletons. Germline V CDR1 and CDR2: MDHEN, SYDVKM. The CDR3 has 15 amino acids. In this sample, this clonotype turned up a few times. Antigen: not known. This sample also belongs to another study, concerning T cells of mothers and their children.

Specimen: blood. This receptor was identified in a boy younger than 18 in good health. The chain is built from TRBV28 and TRBJ2-1; D gene ambiguous. The J call may be faulty, since TRBJ2-5 better matches the DNA end. The CDR3: CASSSLVLTLGTQYF. In DNA form, the CDR3 reads TGTGCCAGCAGTTCGCTGGTTCTGACCCTCGGGACCCAGTACTTC.